This T cell receptor beta chain came from a study of blood T cell repertoires in COVID-19. Study as a whole: T cells, B-cell-depleted T cells, or PBMCs supplied cDNA or gDNA.

Recruits, aged roughly 18 to 100 years, lived in around 24 US areas. Between the trimmed V and J ends, which lost 3 bases and 3 bases, there was a span of 18 bases. Germline CDR1 reads SGHRS; CDR2 reads YFSETQ. CDR3 length: 17 residues. Here immunoSEQ multiplex PCR was the method, and the copy in TCRdb shows in-frame clones only, minus some. This table holds about 220,000 clones, 85% to 90% found once. The sequence was obtained from a woman aged 18-35 years in a cohort exposed to, infected with or recovered from COVID-19 (not recorded which). Specimen: PBMCs or T cells enriched from blood (not recorded which). The V and J genes are TRBV5-1 and TRBJ2-2; D is perhaps TRBD2 (5 bases). The CDR3 protein is CASSSIEGQKDTGELFF. DNA for the CDR3: TGCGCCAGCAGCTCCATCGAGGGCCAAAAGGACACCGGGGAGCTGTTTTTT.